Below, 8 T cell receptor beta chains from the same sample are listed, as sequenced in a study of beta chain features in type 1 diabetes. Overall study findings and caveats: TCRB CDR3s from Type 1 diabetes patients were moderately but significantly shorter in all four CD4+ subsets.

Investigators reverse transcribed all isolated RNA, so they sequenced expressed TCRB transcripts. Only in-frame clones appear in the TCRdb table, and some are missing; sequencing was by immunoSEQ multiplex PCR. Here the sample spans around 180,000 clones, approximately 8% being singletons. Their antigen targets remain unknown. Sequenced sample: central memory CD4+ T cells from blood. These TCRs come from a man between 18 and 29 years old with type 1 diabetes.

The chain is built from TRBV30 and TRBJ2-5, with a tentative D call TRBD1 (5 bases). V gave up 4 bases and J gave up 0 bases, with 6 bases separating them. The V gene's germline CDR1 is GTSNPN and CDR2 SVGIG (reference sequence). The CDR3 covers 12 residues. This CDR3 reads CAWTGNQETQYF. The DNA of the CDR3 is TGTGCCTGGACAGGGAACCAAGAGACCCAGTACTTC.

The gene calls are TRBV4-2 and TRBJ1-1; D gene unclear. Trimming removed 11 bases from V and 1 base from J, with 11 bases in between. The CDR3 totals 12 residues. CDR1 LGHNA and CDR2 YNFKEQ come from the germline V gene. CDR3 sequence: CAATGENTEAFF. The CDR3 region has the DNA TGTGCCGCTACCGGGGAGAACACTGAAGCTTTCTTT.

This clone was seen more than once but under ten times. The chain couples TRBV29-1 to TRBJ2-1; 11 positions match TRBD2. CDR1 SQVTM and CDR2 ANQGSEA come from the germline V gene. V gave up 5 bases and J gave up 7 bases; unmatched junction bases: 7. The CDR3 is made up of 14 amino acids. The CDR3 loop reads CSVTTSGTVNEQFF. The DNA for the CDR3 is TGCAGCGTTACGACTAGCGGGACAGTGAATGAGCAGTTCTTC.

CDR3 coding DNA: TGTGCCAGCAGTTACTCGATCCAGGGGAACGAAAAACTGTTTTTT. This sequence encodes CASSYSIQGNEKLFF. The rearrangement links TRBV6-6 to TRBJ1-4; tentative D call: TRBD1 (6 bases). With 0 bases removed from V and 8 bases from J, the gap between germline ends came to 13 bases. The CDR3 has 15 residues. CDR1 and CDR2 from the germline V gene are MNHNY and SVGAGI (reference sequence).

The genes are TRBV5-8 and TRBJ2-1; 7 bases line up with TRBD2. The CDR3 runs to 16 residues. V was clipped by 2 bases and J by 1 base; unmatched bases: 6. CDR1 and CDR2 from the germline V gene are SGHTS and YDEGEE. The CDR3 sequence: CASSFVLAVSYNEQFF. CDR3 bases: TGTGCCAGCAGCTTCGTCCTAGCGGTGTCCTACAATGAGCAGTTCTTC.

V gene TRBV15 combines with J gene TRBJ2-5, with D possibly being TRBD2 (7 bases). CDR1 LNHNV and CDR2 YYDKDF come from the germline V gene (reference sequence). The CDR3 length is 15 residues. V was trimmed by 8 bases and J by 5 bases, leaving 21 bases between them. The CDR3 sequence: CATGWRGLPEETQYF. For the CDR3, the DNA is TGTGCCACCGGGTGGCGGGGGCTACCGGAGGAGACCCAGTACTTC.

This clone occurred a few times. The CDR3 protein is CSVAGRGGEQYF. The CDR3 nucleotides read TGCAGCGTTGCGGGCAGGGGTGGCGAGCAGTACTTC. The chain combines TRBV29-1 with TRBJ2-7; weak D call: TRBD1 (6 bases). Trimming took off 4 bases at V and 6 bases at J, with 13 bases between the two ends. This CDR3 region has 12 residues. Germline CDR1 reads SQVTM; CDR2 reads ANQGSEA.

V usage is TRBV27 and J usage is TRBJ2-1; no definite D call. The CDR3 totals 11 residues. Germline V gene data show CDR1 as MNHEY and CDR2 as SMNVEV (reference sequence). Deletions cut 5 bases from V and 9 bases from J, with 8 bases between. CDR3 protein: CASSTVSEQFF. CDR3 in DNA: TGTGCCAGCAGTACGGTGAGTGAGCAGTTCTTC.